Listed below are T cell receptor beta chains from one sample, sequenced in a study of cytomegalovirus exposure and HLA in healthy donors. Clones were read by immunoSEQ multiplex PCR, and TCRdb kept only the in-frame ones, dropping some. The top ten hold roughly 13% of the sample, which has some 140,000 clones, 80% seen once. Sequencing input: PBMCs. All receptors derive from a man aged 30 to 39 in good health and CMV-seropositive. Both conserved end residues are part of each CDR3. D genes are given only for firm matches. Expanded clones are given a class, and other clones once, few, many or no size at all.

TRBJ2-7 - TRBV5-6 14 - TGTGCCAGCAGCTTGGATTGGGCCTCCTACGAGCAGTACTTC CASSLDWASYEQYF
TRBJ1-6 - TRBV28 13 - TGTGCCAGCAGGCCGACGGGGAGGTCACCCCTCCACTTT CASRPTGRSPLHF
TRBJ1-6 - TRBV6-5 14 - TGTGCCAGCAGTTACTCCCAGGGGAATTCACCCCTCCACTTT CASSYSQGNSPLHF
TRBJ2-7 - TRBV7-9 14 TRBD1 TGTGCCAGCAGCTTGACAGGGGGAATTGCCGAGCAGTACTTC CASSLTGGIAEQYF
TRBJ2-3 - TRBV28 18 TRBD2 TGTGCCAGCAGCCCCCGTCCCGGGACTAATCCTAGCACAGATACGCAGTATTTT CASSPRPGTNPSTDTQYF
TRBJ2-7 few TRBV6-6 14 TRBD2 TGTGCCAGCAGTTACGTCTCGGGGGGCTACGAGCAGTACTTC CASSYVSGGYEQYF
TRBJ1-2 - TRBV28 14 - TGTGCCAGCAGTCGACCGGGACTGCGCTATGGCTACACCTTC CASSRPGLRYGYTF
TRBJ2-3 - TRBV2 15 TRBD1 TGTGCCAGCAACCGCCGGGACAGCAGCACAGATACGCAGTATTTT CASNRRDSSTDTQYF
TRBJ2-3 - TRBV11-3 15 TRBD2 TGTGCCAGCAGCCCTAACAGCGGGAGCTCAGATACGCAGTATTTT CASSPNSGSSDTQYF
TRBJ2-5 - TRBV4-1 15 - TGCGCCAGCAGCCTCTTCCATAGCGTCCAAGAGACCCAGTACTTC CASSLFHSVQETQYF
TRBJ2-7 - TRBV27 14 - TGTGCCAGCAGTTTCAGCGGCGTCACCTACGAGCAGTACTTC CASSFSGVTYEQYF
TRBJ1-5 once TRBV5-1 18 - TGCGCCAGCAGCTTGGGGTACGCCGGACTTGTTAGCAATCAGCCCCAGCATTTT CASSLGYAGLVSNQPQHF
TRBJ1-1 - TRBV6-1 11 - TGTGCCAGCAGCTCGGCGGGGGGAGCTTTCTTT CASSSAGGAFF
TRBJ2-1 - TRBV11-3 14 - TGTGCCAGCAGCTTAGGGCAGGGGGGTAATGAGCAGTTCTTC CASSLGQGGNEQFF
TRBJ2-2 few TRBV6-6 13 - TGTGCCAGCAGTGAGACCGGGACCGGGGAGCTGTTTTTT CASSETGTGELFF
TRBJ2-4 few TRBV19 19 - TGTGCCAGTAGTATAAAGGATCGGAGACAGTCCCTGCCCAAAAACATTCAGTACTTC CASSIKDRRQSLPKNIQYF
TRBJ1-2 - TRBV28 12 TRBD1 TGTGCCAGTAAGACAGGGGTCTATGGCTACACCTTC CASKTGVYGYTF
TRBJ2-1 once TRBV7-2 12 - TGTGCCAGCAGCTTAGTCGTCGGTGAGCAGTTCTTC CASSLVVGEQFF
TRBJ2-2 few TRBV7-6 17 TRBD2 TGTGCCAGCAGCGCCCTGGGGGGGGAGGCCCACATCGGGGAGCTGTTTTTT CASSALGGEAHIGELFF
TRBJ1-1 - TRBV5-4 14 - TGTGCCAGCAATAAGGGGCAGGAGAACACTGAAGCTTTCTTT CASNKGQENTEAFF
TRBJ2-1 - TRBV7-3 15 TRBD1 TGTGCCAGCAGCTCCGGGACAGGGTACGACAATGAGCAGTTCTTC CASSSGTGYDNEQFF
TRBJ1-4 - TRBV15 20 TRBD1 TGTGCCACGGGTGCAGATACCGGGACAGGGGACCGGGTTAGAAATGAAAAACTGTTTTTT CATGADTGTGDRVRNEKLFF
TRBJ1-5 - TRBV15 14 TRBD1 TGTGCCACCAGCGGACAGGGGGCAGGTCAGCCCCAGCATTTT CATSGQGAGQPQHF
TRBJ2-7 - TRBV5-1 14 TRBD1 TGCGCCAGCAGCTTTAGGACAGGGGGCTACGAGCAGTACTTC CASSFRTGGYEQYF
TRBJ2-2 - TRBV4-1 18 TRBD1 TGCGCCAGCAGCCAAGGTTATTTGACAGGGCCGTCATCCGGGGAGCTGTTTTTT CASSQGYLTGPSSGELFF
TRBJ2-7 - TRBV4-1 15 TRBD2 TGCGCCAGCAGCCACCAGCCGGGACTACCCTACGAGCAGTACTTC CASSHQPGLPYEQYF
TRBJ1-2 - TRBV28 11 - TGTGCCAGCAGGGCAGACTATGGCTACACCTTC CASRADYGYTF
TRBJ2-5 - TRBV5-4 15 - TGTGCCAGCAGCTCGGCGGGGAGTGGACAAGAGACCCAGTACTTC CASSSAGSGQETQYF
TRBJ2-1 - TRBV5-1 16 - TGCGCCAGCAGCGCGGGACCTACGAGCTCCTACAATGAGCAGTTCTTC CASSAGPTSSYNEQFF
TRBJ2-7 once TRBV7-8 15 TRBD1 TGTGCCAGCAGCTCGACAGGGGCACTGTCCTACGAGCAGTACTTC CASSSTGALSYEQYF
TRBJ1-1 - TRBV4-1 16 - TGCGCCAGCAGCCAAGGTCGGGGGGTAGGGTACACTGAAGCGTTCTTT CASSQGRGVGYTEAFF
TRBJ1-2 - TRBV2 13 - TGTGCCAGCAGCATTCAGGGTTCCTATGGCTACACCTTC CASSIQGSYGYTF
TRBJ2-5 - TRBV15 15 TRBD2 TGTGCCATCACCTTAGCGGGAGGACTCCAAGAGACCCAGTACTTC CAITLAGGLQETQYF
TRBJ2-6 - TRBV27 14 - TGTGCCAGTAGAACAGGGACTGGGGCCAACGTCCTGACTTTC CASRTGTGANVLTF
TRBJ2-7 few TRBV29-1 13 TRBD2 TGCAGCGTTGGGGCGGGAGGCACCTACGAGCAGTACTTC CSVGAGGTYEQYF
TRBJ2-7 - TRBV28 15 TRBD1 TGTGCCAGCAGTCAGGTCGGACAGGGGGCGTGGGAGCAGTACTTC CASSQVGQGAWEQYF
TRBJ1-6 - TRBV15 18 TRBD1 TGTGCCACCAGCAGAGATCGAGGGGGCACAACCTATAATTCACCCCTCCACTTT CATSRDRGGTTYNSPLHF
TRBJ2-1 - TRBV7-6 15 TRBD2 TGTGCCAGCAGCTTACGCGGGAGGGCCCCGGATGAGCAGTTCTTC CASSLRGRAPDEQFF
TRBJ1-5 - TRBV28 15 - TGTGCCAGCAGTTCCTCCCTCAGTAGCAATCAGCCCCAGCATTTT CASSSSLSSNQPQHF
TRBJ2-3 - TRBV15 17 - TGTGCCACCAGCAGAGCCCCCCCTAGCGCCCGCACAGATACGCAGTATTTT CATSRAPPSARTDTQYF
TRBJ2-7 - TRBV5-6 15 TRBD2 TGTGCCAGCAGCAAGGGACTAGCTACCTCCTACGAGCAGTACTTC CASSKGLATSYEQYF
TRBJ1-6 - TRBV6-5 13 - TGTGCCAGCCGCGGACAGAATAATTCACCCCTCCACTTT CASRGQNNSPLHF
TRBJ1-5 few TRBV6-6 14 TRBD1 TGTGCCAGCAGGCGTGGACAGGACAATCAGCCCCAGCATTTT CASRRGQDNQPQHF
TRBJ2-3 once TRBV2 15 - TGTGCCAGCCTAGCGCTGCGTCCTGACACAGATACGCAGTATTTT CASLALRPDTDTQYF
TRBJ2-3 once TRBV4-2 23 TRBD1 TGTGCCAGCAGCCAAGATCATTGGGAAAAACATCGTGGGGACAGGGGGCTGACAGATACGCAGTATTTT CASSQDHWEKHRGDRGLTDTQYF
TRBJ2-2 - TRBV27 13 TRBD1 TGTGCCAGCAGTTTATTTGACAGGGGTTCGTTGTTTTTT CASSLFDRGSLFF
TRBJ2-1 - TRBV18 14 - TGTGCCAGCTCACCTCAACGGGAGCTAGGTGAGCAGTTCTTC CASSPQRELGEQFF
TRBJ1-1 - TRBV18 13 - TGTGCCAGCTCACCGATAAGAGACACTGAAGCTTTCTTT CASSPIRDTEAFF
TRBJ2-2 - TRBV7-2 15 - TGTGCCAGCAGCCTCCGACAGGCGAACACCGGGGAGCTGTTTTTT CASSLRQANTGELFF
TRBJ2-5 few TRBV7-3 13 - TGTGCCAGCAGCTTAGATCCTACGGGGACCCAGTACTTC CASSLDPTGTQYF
TRBJ2-2 once TRBV7-7 16 TRBD2 TGTGCTAGCAGCTTAGGGAGGACTAGCGGTTCTGGGGAGCTGTTTTTT CASSLGRTSGSGELFF